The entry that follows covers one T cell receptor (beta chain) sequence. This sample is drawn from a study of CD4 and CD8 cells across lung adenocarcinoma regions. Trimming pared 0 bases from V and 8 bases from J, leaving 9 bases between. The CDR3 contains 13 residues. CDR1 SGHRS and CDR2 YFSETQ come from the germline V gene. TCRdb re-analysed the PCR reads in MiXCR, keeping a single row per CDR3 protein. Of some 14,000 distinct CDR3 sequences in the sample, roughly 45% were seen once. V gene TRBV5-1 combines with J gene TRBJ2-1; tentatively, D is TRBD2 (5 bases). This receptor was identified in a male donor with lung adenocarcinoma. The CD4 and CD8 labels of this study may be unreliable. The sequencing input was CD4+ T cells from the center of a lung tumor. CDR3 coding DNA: TGCGCCAGCAGCTTGGCTCTAGCCGATGAGCAGTTCTTC. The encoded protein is CASSLALADEQFF.